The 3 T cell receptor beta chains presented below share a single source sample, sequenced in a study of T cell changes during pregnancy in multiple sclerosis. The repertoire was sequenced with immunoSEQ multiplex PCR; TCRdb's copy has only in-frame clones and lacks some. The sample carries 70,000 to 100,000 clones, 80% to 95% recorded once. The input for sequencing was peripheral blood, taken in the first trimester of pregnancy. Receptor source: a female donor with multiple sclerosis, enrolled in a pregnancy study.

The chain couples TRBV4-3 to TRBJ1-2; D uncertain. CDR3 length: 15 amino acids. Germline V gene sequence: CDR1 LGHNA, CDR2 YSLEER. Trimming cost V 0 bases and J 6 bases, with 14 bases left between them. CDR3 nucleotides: TGCGCCAGCAGCCAAGATCTGAGAACGGGTGATGGCTACACCTTC. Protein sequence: CASSQDLRTGDGYTF.

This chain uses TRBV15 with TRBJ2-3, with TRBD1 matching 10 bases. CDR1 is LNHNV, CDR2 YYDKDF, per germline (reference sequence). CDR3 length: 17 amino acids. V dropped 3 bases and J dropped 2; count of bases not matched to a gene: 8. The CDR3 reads CATSRGTGAALTDTQYF. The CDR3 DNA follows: TGTGCCACCAGCAGGGGGACAGGGGCCGCGCTCACAGATACGCAGTATTTT. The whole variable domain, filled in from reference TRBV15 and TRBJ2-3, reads DAMVIQNPRYQVTQFGKPVTLSCSQTLNHNVMYWYQQKSSQAPKLLFHYYDKDFNNEADTPDNFQSRRPNTSFCFLDIRSPGLGDTAMYLCATSRGTGAALTDTQYFGPGTRLTVL.

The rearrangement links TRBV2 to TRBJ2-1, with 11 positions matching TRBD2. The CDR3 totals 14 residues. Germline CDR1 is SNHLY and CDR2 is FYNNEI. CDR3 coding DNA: TGTGCTACTCTCGGGACTAGCGGAAAAAATGAGCAGTTCTTC. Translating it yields CATLGTSGKNEQFF.